The 24 T cell receptor beta chains in this list originate from one sample, sequenced in a study of blood T cell repertoires in COVID-19. This table comes from immunoSEQ multiplex PCR, and its TCRdb copy is limited to in-frame clones, with some not included. The sample has fewer than 50,000 clones; around three quarters are singletons. Sequencing was performed on peripheral blood. The source is a man between 65 and 85 years old with acute or convalescent COVID-19.

The rearrangement uses TRBV18 and TRBJ2-4, with D perhaps TRBD2 (5 bases). CDR1 and CDR2 (germline): KGHSH, LQKENI. V was trimmed by 6 bases and J by 3 bases, leaving 15 bases between them. This CDR3 is 15 amino acids long. The CDR3 nucleotides read TGTGCCAGCTCGCTTCCGAGGGATGGCAAAAACATTCAGTACTTC. Protein product: CASSLPRDGKNIQYF. The full variable domain, in which reference TRBV18 and TRBJ2-4 provide the parts outside the CDR3, is NAGVMQNPRHLVRRRGQEARLRCSPMKGHSHVYWYRQLPEEGLKFMVYLQKENIIDESGMPKERFSAEFPKEGPSILRIQQVVRGDSAAYFCASSLPRDGKNIQYFGAGTRLSVL.

The chain couples TRBV28 to TRBJ2-6, with 7 positions matching TRBD1. Germline V CDR1 and CDR2: MDHEN, SYDVKM. After removal of 8 bases from V and 1 base from J, the junction contained 8 bases not matched to a gene. The CDR3 has 16 amino acids. The DNA for the CDR3 is TGTGCCAGCTTACAGGGGCAGACATCTGGGGCCAACGTCCTGACTTTC. This encodes CASLQGQTSGANVLTF.

As for this clone: The sample holds other DNA sequences that translate to the same CDR3. The chain recombines TRBV28 with TRBJ2-5; D is unclear. V was shortened by 11 bases and J by 5 bases, with 30 bases between the two germline ends. CDR3 size: 17 residues. Germline lookup yields CDR1 MDHEN and CDR2 SYDVKM. The CDR3 DNA reads as TGTGCCTTGGGCAAGCTGGGCCCTTTGGCCCGACGGGAGACCCAGTACTTC. Translated: CALGKLGPLARRETQYF.

This chain links TRBV12-3 or TRBV12-4 with TRBJ1-2; 9 bases line up with TRBD1. Trimming at V came to 2 bases and at J to 8 bases, leaving 3 bases not matched to a gene. The CDR3 totals 13 residues. CDR3 amino acids: CASSLRTGDGYTF. As DNA, the CDR3 is TGTGCCAGCAGTTTAAGGACAGGGGACGGCTACACCTTC.

The chain recombines TRBV29-1 with TRBJ2-7; 7 bases are a match to TRBD1. This CDR3 has 12 amino acids. The junction had 7 bases not matched to a gene; V was cut back by 6 bases and J by 5 bases. Germline V gene sequence: CDR1 SQVTM, CDR2 ANQGSEA. The CDR3 DNA reads TGCAGCGTGGCCGGGACAGCCCACGAGCAGTACTTC. Translated, it gives CSVAGTAHEQYF.

This chain connects TRBV6-5 to TRBJ1-3, with D tentatively TRBD1 (5 bases). Germline V gives CDR1 MNHEY, CDR2 SVGAGI. With 0 bases removed from V and 0 bases from J, the gap between germline ends came to 9 bases. CDR3 length: 16 residues. The CDR3 loop reads CASSYSQQDSGNTIYF. CDR3 DNA: TGTGCCAGCAGTTACTCCCAACAGGACTCTGGAAACACCATATATTTT.

This clone came up once. The rearrangement joins TRBV19 to TRBJ1-5; the match to TRBD1 covers 8 bases. The CDR3 is 15 amino acids. Trimming removed 3 bases from V and 5 bases from J; junction bases left unmatched: 6. The V gene's germline CDR1 is LNHDA and CDR2 SQIVND (reference sequence). The CDR3: CASSIGQGQDQPQHF. The CDR3 bases are TGTGCCAGTAGTATCGGACAGGGCCAGGATCAGCCCCAGCATTTT.

J is TRBJ2-5 and V is TRBV18, with TRBD2 as a possible D gene (6 bases). Trimming removed 2 bases from V and 5 bases from J, with 9 bases in between. The CDR3 length is 13 residues. CDR1 KGHSH and CDR2 LQKENI come from the germline V gene. The CDR3, as DNA: TGTGCCAGCTCACCAGCGGGGTCCGAGACCCAGTACTTC. Protein: CASSPAGSETQYF.

The table lists this clone with a few counts. J is TRBJ2-7 and V is TRBV19; no firm D call. The germline V and J ends were trimmed by 3 bases and 2 bases, with 14 bases remaining between them. CDR1 LNHDA and CDR2 SQIVND come from the germline V gene (reference sequence). The CDR3 covers 15 residues. The CDR3 region is CASSISGIDAYEQYF. In DNA, the CDR3 is TGTGCCAGTAGTATCTCAGGAATAGATGCCTACGAGCAGTACTTC.

In this sample, this clone turned up a few times. The rearrangement joins TRBV7-3 to TRBJ1-1, with D unresolved. Germline assignment: CDR1 SGHTA and CDR2 FQGTGA. Deletions cut 5 bases from V and 1 base from J, with 8 bases between. This CDR3 is built from 13 residues. The CDR3 sequence: CASSLSWNTEAFF. Here the CDR3 DNA reads TGTGCCAGCAGCCTCTCGTGGAACACTGAAGCTTTCTTT.

In this sample, this clone turned up a few times. This sequence joins TRBV19 and TRBJ2-7, with 10 bases fitting TRBD1. Germline lookup yields CDR1 LNHDA and CDR2 SQIVND (reference sequence). The CDR3 is 14 residues long. V lost 5 bases and J lost 3; bases outside the gene matches: 4. The CDR3, as DNA: TGTGCCAGTAGTGGACAGGGGGAATTCTACGAGCAGTACTTC. Encoded protein: CASSGQGEFYEQYF.

In this sample, this clone turned up once. The chain has TRBV10-3 and TRBJ2-3; 7 bases are a match to TRBD1. This CDR3 has 13 amino acids. CDR1 ENHRY and CDR2 SYGVKD come from the germline V gene. J lost 2 bases, V lost 6 bases, and 2 bases had no gene match. Here the CDR3 DNA reads TGTGCCATCAGAGACAGGGACACAGATACGCAGTATTTT. This encodes CAIRDRDTDTQYF.

Many counts were recorded for this clone. This chain joins TRBV7-9 and TRBJ1-2, with a tentative D call TRBD1 (6 bases). CDR1 and CDR2 (germline): SEHNR, FQNEAQ (reference sequence). This CDR3 is built from 14 residues. Trimming removed 3 bases from V and 1 base from J, with 9 bases in between. CDR3 nucleotides: TGTGCCAGCAGCTTGAAGGGGGATAACTATGGCTACACCTTC. As protein: CASSLKGDNYGYTF. The full variable domain, rest sourced from reference TRBV7-9 and TRBJ1-2, is DTGVSQNPRHKITKRGQNVTFRCDPISEHNRLYWYRQTLGQGPEFLTYFQNEAQLEKSRLLSDRFSAERPKGSFSTLEIQRTEQGDSAMYLCASSLKGDNYGYTFGSGTRLTVV.

The chain links TRBV13 to TRBJ1-1, with TRBD1 matching over 9 bases. The trim removed 3 bases at V and 11 bases at J, leaving 10 bases unmatched. CDR1 is PRHDT and CDR2 is FYEKMQ in the germline V gene (reference sequence). This CDR3 region has 14 residues. The CDR3: CASSFSQGALGAFF. CDR3 sequence (DNA): TGTGCCAGCAGCTTTTCACAGGGGGCGCTCGGGGCTTTCTTT.

The chain combines TRBV2 with TRBJ1-6; D gene unclear. The CDR3 loop spans 13 amino acids. Trimming pared 10 bases from V and 10 bases from J, leaving 17 bases between. Germline V gene data show CDR1 as SNHLY and CDR2 as FYNNEI. DNA for the CDR3: TGTGCCACCGTTAGACAAAACGGCTCACCCCTCCACTTT. Residues: CATVRQNGSPLHF.

V usage is TRBV7-8 and J usage is TRBJ2-1, with 7 bases identical to TRBD2. The ends lost 1 base at V and 0 bases at J; junction bases unmatched: 6. Per germline, CDR1 SGHVS and CDR2 FQNEAQ. This CDR3 contains 17 residues. The CDR3 DNA sequence: TGTGCCAGCAGCTTAGTGGGGGGGGTGAGCTCCTACAATGAGCAGTTCTTC. This translates into CASSLVGGVSSYNEQFF.

The CDR3: CASSLIETGANVLTF. CDR3 sequence (DNA): TGCGCCAGCAGCTTGATAGAAACTGGGGCCAACGTCCTGACTTTC. V and J are TRBV5-1 and TRBJ2-6; D remains ambiguous. V was cut by 1 base and J by 2 bases, with 7 bases left in between. The CDR3 has 15 amino acids. CDR1 and CDR2 (germline): SGHRS, YFSETQ.

This chain connects TRBV6-2 or TRBV6-3 to TRBJ2-1; TRBD2 matches at 9 bases. CDR3 length: 18 amino acids. Germline CDR1 MNHEY, CDR2 SVGEGT. The V and J ends lost 2 bases and 0 bases, in that order; junction bases with no gene match: 8. The CDR3 reads CASSYTIILAGSYNEQFF. The CDR3, as DNA: TGTGCCAGCAGTTACACTATAATACTAGCGGGCTCCTACAATGAGCAGTTCTTC.

The chain has TRBV15 and TRBJ1-5, with unresolved D. Germline values: CDR1 LNHNV, CDR2 YYDKDF (reference sequence). CDR3 length: 15 residues. V was shortened by 0 bases and J by 7 bases, with 13 bases between the two germline ends. CDR3 protein: CATSRDLGSEQPQHF. The CDR3, as DNA: TGTGCCACCAGCAGAGATCTAGGGAGTGAGCAGCCCCAGCATTTT.

The rearrangement uses TRBV27 and TRBJ2-3; tentative D call: TRBD2 (6 bases). With 5 bases removed from V and 4 bases from J, the gap between germline ends came to 16 bases. The CDR3 is made up of 15 amino acids. Germline CDR1 and CDR2: MNHEY and SMNVEV (reference sequence). The CDR3 coding sequence is TGTGCCAGCAGTCCGGCCGGAGGGAGAGCAGATACGCAGTATTTT. Residues: CASSPAGGRADTQYF.

The chain has TRBV10-3 and TRBJ2-3, with 10 nucleotides matching TRBD2. The V segment lost 6 bases and the J segment 2 bases; nucleotides outside the gene matches: 8. Germline V gene lookup returns CDR1 ENHRY and CDR2 SYGVKD. This CDR3 comprises 16 residues. The CDR3 coding sequence is TGTGCCATCAGAGATTGGACTAGCGGCCTCACAGATACGCAGTATTTT. It encodes CAIRDWTSGLTDTQYF.

This rearrangement joins TRBV6-6 to TRBJ1-2, with D perhaps matching TRBD1 (6 bases). The V end lost 5 bases, the J end lost 2 bases, and 9 bases lay between the germline ends. Germline CDR1 is MNHNY and CDR2 is SVGAGI (reference sequence). There are 13 residues in the CDR3. DNA of the CDR3: TGTGCCAGCAGTCAAGACAGGAACTATGGCTACACCTTC. This translates into CASSQDRNYGYTF.

The genes are TRBV11-2 and TRBJ2-5; D remains ambiguous. CDR1 SGHAT and CDR2 FQNNGV come from the germline V gene. V gave up 3 bases and J gave up 5 bases, with 7 bases separating them. This CDR3 comprises 12 residues. This CDR3 is CASSFVSETQYF. CDR3 nucleotide sequence: TGTGCCAGCAGCTTTGTTTCGGAGACCCAGTACTTC.

This clone was detected only once. The chain couples TRBV9 to TRBJ1-3; no clear D gene. The germline V gene has CDR1 SGDLS and CDR2 YYNGEE. The CDR3 contains 13 residues. The V gene lost 6 bases and the J gene lost 8 bases, with 15 bases spanning the gap. The CDR3 DNA reads TGTGCCAGCAACAGAGATCCGGAGGACACCATATATTTT. This codes for CASNRDPEDTIYF.